The 22 T cell receptor beta chains given below trace back to one sample, sequenced in a study of glioma-infiltrating T cells (TCRdb year 2016). Sequenced on an Illumina MiSeq. The iRepertoire nested amplicon-rescue multiplex PCR (arm-PCR) platform was used to amplify TCR alpha and beta CDR3 regions from RNA. TCRdb cleaned the public reads at Q25 with fastp, built clones with MiXCR and kept in-frame beta chains. Under each unique CDR3 protein, matching rows form one entry showing the most common genes and DNA. Across this sample there are about 200,000 distinct CDR3 sequences, with roughly 32% seen only once. The ten largest clonotypes hold around 20% of the sample. Material: glioma tissue, nonneoplastic brain tissue, or PBMCs (not recorded which). These receptor sequences come from a human donor with low-grade glioma or glioblastoma, undergoing nonglioma brain surgery, or in good health (not recorded which).

This clonotype has at least ten counts. CDR3 nucleotides: TGCGCCAGCAGCCAAGAGGGCGGGAGCTACAATGAGCAGTTCTTC. It is translated as CASSQEGGSYNEQFF. The chain combines TRBV4-1 with TRBJ2-1; 7 positions agree with TRBD2. Trimming removed 0 bases from V and 3 bases from J; junction bases left unmatched: 2. CDR1 is MGHRA, CDR2 YSYEKL, per germline. The CDR3 is made up of 15 amino acids.

The chain links TRBV30 to TRBJ2-1; the match to TRBD1 covers 7 bases. Trimming took 7 bases from V and 0 from J; bases not matched to a gene: 12. The CDR3 spans 16 residues. CDR1 and CDR2 (germline): GTSNPN, SVGIG (reference sequence). CDR3 sequence: CASTQGRQGSYNEQFF. The CDR3 DNA reads as TGTGCCTCGACCCAAGGACGACAGGGCTCCTACAATGAGCAGTTCTTC. Variable domain in full (rest from reference TRBV30 and TRBJ2-1): SQTIHQWPATLVQPVGSPLSLECTVEGTSNPNLYWYRQAAGRGLQLLFYSVGIGQISSEVPQNLSASRPQDRQFILSSKKLLLSDSGFYLCASTQGRQGSYNEQFFGPGTRLTVL.

This clonotype has a single count. At one boundary the junction diverges from the germline segment, which might be a read error. The J gene is TRBJ1-1, the V gene TRBV27; D uncertain. Germline values: CDR1 MNHEY, CDR2 SMNVEV (reference sequence). This CDR3 comprises 14 residues. For the CDR3, the DNA is TGTGCCAGCAGCCGGCTAGAATCTGGCACTGAAGATTTCTTT. Translated, it gives CASSRLESGTEDFF.

V usage is TRBV7-9 and J usage is TRBJ2-6; D is possibly TRBD1 (5 bases). This CDR3 has 15 amino acids. The V end was cut by 4 bases, the J end by 2 bases, with 9 bases between. The germline gives CDR1 SEHNR, CDR2 FQNEAQ (reference sequence). The CDR3 region has the DNA TGTGCCAGCAGCTCGACAGAGACTGGGGCCAACGTCCTGACTTTC. This codes for CASSSTETGANVLTF.

The chain carries TRBV6-1 and TRBJ2-7; 14 bases are a match to TRBD2. The trim removed 2 bases at V and 4 bases at J, leaving 4 bases unmatched. The CDR3 has 16 amino acids. Germline assignment: CDR1 MNHNS and CDR2 SASEGT. This CDR3 is CASSEIWTSGRYEQYF. The CDR3 DNA reads TGTGCCAGCAGTGAAATATGGACTAGCGGGAGGTACGAGCAGTACTTC.

Note on this clonotype: A much larger clone lies one base from this, so it may be a read error. This rearrangement joins TRBV14 to TRBJ2-1; D is unclear. V was pared by 6 bases and J by 9 bases, with 21 bases between. This CDR3 comprises 15 residues. Germline V gene data show CDR1 as SGHDN and CDR2 as FVKESK. The CDR3 reads CASRRTGVRASEQFF. As DNA, the CDR3 is TGTGCCAGCAGGCGCACTGGGGTCCGCGCAAGTGAGCAGTTCTTC.

This clonotype was seen many times. The chain recombines TRBV7-2 with TRBJ2-3, with D uncertain. Germline V CDR1 and CDR2: SGHTA, FQGNSA. The CDR3 covers 13 residues. Trimming left V 3 bases short and J 4 bases short, with 8 bases between. CDR3 amino acids: CASSFKLADTQYF. In nucleotides, the CDR3 is TGTGCCAGCAGCTTCAAGTTAGCAGATACGCAGTATTTT.

This chain links TRBV7-3 with TRBJ2-5, with 9 positions matching TRBD1. The germline CDR1 and CDR2 sequences are SGHTA and FQGTGA. V shed 6 bases, J shed 5 bases, and the junction held 4 bases outside the gene matches. The CDR3 sequence is 13 residues long. DNA for the CDR3: TGTGCCAGCAGTCGCACAGGGGGCGAGACCCAGTACTTC. It encodes CASSRTGGETQYF.

This clonotype showed up just a few times. J is TRBJ2-7 and V is TRBV5-1; perhaps TRBD2 as D (5 bases). V was pared by 7 bases and J by 2 bases, with 16 bases between. Germline lookup yields CDR1 SGHRS and CDR2 YFSETQ. This CDR3 is built from 14 residues. CDR3 residues: CASATGLMTYEQYF. The CDR3 DNA sequence: TGCGCCAGCGCTACTGGACTTATGACCTACGAGCAGTACTTC.

This clonotype was detected only a few times. V and J are TRBV3-1 and TRBJ2-1; 8 nucleotides line up with TRBD2. This CDR3 has 15 residues. Unmatched junction bases numbered 6, after V lost 0 bases and J lost 8 bases. From germline, CDR1 is LGHDT and CDR2 YNNKEL (reference sequence). Here the CDR3 reads CASSQESGSLDEQFF. CDR3 DNA: TGTGCCAGCAGCCAAGAGAGCGGGAGTTTGGATGAGCAGTTCTTC.

This clonotype was recorded many times. The chain couples TRBV7-9 to TRBJ2-5, with a tentative D call TRBD2 (6 bases). Germline assignment: CDR1 SEHNR and CDR2 FQNEAQ (reference sequence). The CDR3 covers 13 residues. V lost 2 bases to trimming and J lost 4 bases, with 8 bases between them. CDR3 coding DNA: TGTGCCAGCAGCTTACCGGGGGTAGAGACCCAGTACTTC. This codes for CASSLPGVETQYF.

This clonotype occurred a few times. The V call is TRBV10-3, the J call TRBJ2-2; TRBD2 might be the D (6 bases). Trimming took off 3 bases at V and 7 bases at J, with 9 bases between the two ends. Germline V gene data show CDR1 as ENHRY and CDR2 as SYGVKD. The CDR3 has 13 residues. The DNA for the CDR3 is TGTGCCATCAGTGAAGTCGGGAGCGGGGAGCTGTTTTTT. Translation gives CAISEVGSGELFF.

This clonotype appeared once. A much larger clone sits a single nucleotide away, making a read error possible. V and J are TRBV6-5 and TRBJ2-7; tentatively, D is TRBD2 (6 bases). Germline V CDR1 and CDR2: MNHEY, SVGAGI. Trimming cost V 11 bases and J 4 bases, with 30 bases left between them. The CDR3 loop spans 17 amino acids. The DNA of the CDR3 is TGTGCCTGGGCTTTTCAGGCCTCCGGGAGATGGGCTTACGAGCAGTACTTC. This sequence encodes CAWAFQASGRWAYEQYF.

This clonotype showed up many times. This rearrangement joins TRBV18 to TRBJ2-7; a possible D gene is TRBD2 (5 bases). The germline V gene has CDR1 KGHSH and CDR2 LQKENI. V was trimmed by 3 bases and J by 2 bases, leaving 11 bases between them. The CDR3 length is 14 residues. The CDR3 sequence is CASSPTRGTYEQYF. As DNA, the CDR3 is TGTGCCAGCTCACCGACAAGAGGGACCTACGAGCAGTACTTC. Full variable domain (outside the CDR3, taken from reference TRBV18 and TRBJ2-7): NAGVMQNPRHLVRRRGQEARLRCSPMKGHSHVYWYRQLPEEGLKFMVYLQKENIIDESGMPKERFSAEFPKEGPSILRIQQVVRGDSAAYFCASSPTRGTYEQYFGPGTRLTVT.

This clonotype was counted many times. This chain connects TRBV24-1 to TRBJ2-3; the D is unclear. CDR3 length: 13 amino acids. V gave up 4 bases and J gave up 3 bases, with 7 bases separating them. Looked up from germline, CDR1 is KGHDR and CDR2 is SFDVKD. For the CDR3, the DNA is TGTGCCACCAGTGACATCAAAACAGATACGCAGTATTTT. This codes for CATSDIKTDTQYF.

This clonotype was found many times. V usage is TRBV6-2 or TRBV6-3 and J usage is TRBJ1-1; D ambiguous. The V gene lost 4 bases and the J gene lost 5 bases, with 14 bases spanning the gap. The CDR3 contains 14 residues. Germline V gene data show CDR1 as MNHEY and CDR2 as SVGEGT. This chain's CDR3 is CASSWLGERTEAFF. The CDR3, as DNA: TGTGCCAGCAGTTGGTTGGGAGAGAGGACTGAAGCTTTCTTT.

This chain connects TRBV9 to TRBJ2-5; maybe TRBD1 (6 bases). This CDR3 contains 15 residues. Germline V gene sequence: CDR1 SGDLS, CDR2 YYNGEE. Trimming removed 2 bases from V and 9 bases from J, with 20 bases in between. CDR3 coding DNA: TGTGCCAGCAGCGTTGGACAGCGCCGTCTCGAGCCCCAGTACTTC. Its translation: CASSVGQRRLEPQYF.

The CDR3 protein is CASRFGAGTGNTGELFF. CDR3 nucleotides: TGTGCCAGCAGATTTGGGGCCGGGACAGGGAACACCGGGGAGCTGTTTTTT. The V gene is TRBV7-6, the J gene TRBJ2-2; 8 nucleotides align to TRBD1. There are 17 residues in the CDR3. After removal of 6 bases from V and 1 base from J, the junction contained 10 bases not matched to a gene. In germline, CDR1 is SGHVS, CDR2 FNYEAQ.

Concerning this clonotype itself: This CDR3 fails to terminate in the conserved phenylalanine or tryptophan, so it likely reflects a read error. The rearrangement links TRBV20-1 to TRBJ1-6; D not resolved. The CDR3 loop spans 14 amino acids. Trimming shortened V by 7 bases and J by 5 bases, and 15 bases separated the two germline ends. CDR1 is DFQATT, CDR2 SNEGSKA, per germline (reference sequence). The CDR3 protein is CSDTNSAHNSPLHI. CDR3 in DNA: TGCAGTGATACAAACTCAGCTCATAATTCACCCCTCCACATT.

Concerning this clonotype itself: Its ends do not fully match the called genes, so a read error is possible. This sequence joins TRBV11-2 and TRBJ2-7, with unresolved D. The CDR3 covers 14 residues. The germline CDR1 and CDR2 sequences are SGHAT and FQNNGV. CDR3 loop: CASGLGPGPYEQYF. Here the CDR3 DNA reads TGTGCCAGCGGCTTAGGCCCTGGTCCCTACGAGCAGTACTTC.

This clonotype was observed at least ten times. The chain is built from TRBV6-2 or TRBV6-3 and TRBJ2-7, with 11 bases fitting TRBD2. V gave up 11 bases and J gave up 5 bases; unmatched junction bases: 11. Germline lookup yields CDR1 MNHEY and CDR2 SVGEGT. This CDR3 region has 14 residues. The CDR3 DNA follows: TGTGCCGTGGGACGGAGTAGCGGGAGGGACGAGCAGTACTTC. Its protein is CAVGRSSGRDEQYF.

In this sample, this clonotype turned up many times. The chain carries TRBV7-2 and TRBJ2-7; D tentatively fits TRBD1 or TRBD2 (6 bases each). The CDR3 is 13 amino acids. V was shortened by 3 bases and J by 6 bases, with 12 bases between the two germline ends. Germline V gene sequence: CDR1 SGHTA, CDR2 FQGNSA. CDR3 DNA: TGTGCCAGCAGCTTCGGCGAGGGGGGCGAGCAGTACTTC. Translating gives CASSFGEGGEQYF.